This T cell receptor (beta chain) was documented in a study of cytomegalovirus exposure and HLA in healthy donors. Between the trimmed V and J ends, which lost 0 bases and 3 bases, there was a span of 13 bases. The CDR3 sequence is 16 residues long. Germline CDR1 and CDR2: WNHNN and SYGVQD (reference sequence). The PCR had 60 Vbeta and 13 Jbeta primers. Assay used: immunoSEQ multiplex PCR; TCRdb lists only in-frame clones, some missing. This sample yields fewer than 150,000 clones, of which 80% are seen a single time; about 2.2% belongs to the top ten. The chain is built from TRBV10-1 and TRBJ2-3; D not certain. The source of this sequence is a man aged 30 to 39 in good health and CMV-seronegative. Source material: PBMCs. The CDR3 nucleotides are TGCGCCAGCAGTGAGTCCTCTTCATTCGAGACAGATACGCAGTATTTT. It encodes CASSESSSFETDTQYF.